What follows describes a single TCR beta chain. The antigen is not known. The PCR ran on 60 Vbeta and 13 Jbeta primers. Here immunoSEQ multiplex PCR was the method, and the copy in TCRdb shows in-frame clones only, minus some. This table holds under 150,000 clones, over 70% found once. This specimen belongs to a study of cytomegalovirus exposure and HLA in healthy donors. General observations from the study: Specificity of a few CMV-associated chains for CMV antigens was verified in vitro. Apart from CMV serostatus, no immune exposure information was available. TCR association rates varied by HLA locus in a later analysis, with DRB1 highest and HLA-C lowest. As a later analysis showed, several of the most significant clusters appeared to be linked to common viral pathogens.

The V segment lost 0 bases and the J segment 0 bases; nucleotides outside the gene matches: 4. The CDR3 loop spans 17 amino acids. Germline lookup yields CDR1 MGHDK and CDR2 SYGVNS. V is TRBV25-1 and J is TRBJ1-1; 10 nucleotides line up with TRBD1. What was sequenced was PBMCs. The clonotype was recovered from a woman aged 55 to 70 in good health and CMV-seropositive. The CDR3 protein is CASSEYGTGVMNTEAFF. CDR3 nucleotides: TGTGCCAGCAGTGAATACGGGACAGGGGTCATGAACACTGAAGCTTTCTTT.